This T cell receptor (beta chain) was sequenced during a study of patients and donors after allogeneic stem cell transplantation. TCRdb itself ran the RT-PCR reads through MiXCR, one entry per CDR3 protein. The sample comprises about 410,000 distinct CDR3 sequences, approximately 16% of which are singletons, and about 7% rests with the top ten. V shed 1 base and J 0 bases; nucleotides not matched to a gene: 7. The CDR3 contains 17 residues. Germline CDR1 is SGHNT and CDR2 is YENEEA. Sequenced material: blood, either unsorted or a sorted T cell fraction (not recorded which). V and J are TRBV11-3 and TRBJ2-3, with 7 bases that match TRBD2. The receptor's source is a human donor who was either an allogeneic HSCT recipient or a stem cell or donor lymphocyte infusion donor (not recorded which). It is not recorded whose cells these are; they may come from a transplant donor. For the CDR3, the DNA is TGTGCCAGCAGCTTAGTCCCAGCGGGATATAGCACAGATACGCAGTATTTT. Its protein product is CASSLVPAGYSTDTQYF.